Listed here are 27 T cell receptor beta chains from one sample, sequenced in a study of blood T cell repertoires in COVID-19. Data came from immunoSEQ multiplex PCR; TCRdb stores just in-frame clones and leaves some out. Among 140,000 to 150,000 clones, around 87% were seen once, and the ten largest hold 11%. Sequencing was done on a sample of PBMCs or T cells enriched from blood (not recorded which). These receptors came from a man between 60 and 75 years old who had recovered from COVID-19.

This sequence joins TRBV5-6 and TRBJ2-1; weak D call: TRBD1 (6 bases). V dropped 1 base and J dropped 10 bases, with 12 bases sitting between them. Per germline, CDR1 SGHDT and CDR2 YYEEEE. This CDR3 spans 13 amino acids. The CDR3 reads CASSLPAGVEQFF. The CDR3 nucleotides are TGTGCCAGCAGCTTGCCCGCAGGGGTCGAGCAGTTCTTC.

CDR3 region: CASSHRGGSYEQYF. Written as DNA, the CDR3 is TGTGCCAGCAGTCACCGCGGGGGCTCCTACGAGCAGTACTTC. The chain combines TRBV6-5 with TRBJ2-7; 7 positions match TRBD2. Germline V gene sequence: CDR1 MNHEY, CDR2 SVGAGI. With 5 bases clipped from V and 0 bases from J, the junction kept 4 bases outside the gene matches. CDR3 length equals 14 residues.

This clone was seen many times. This sequence joins TRBV28 and TRBJ1-5, with D perhaps matching TRBD1 (6 bases). The germline CDR1 and CDR2 sequences are MDHEN and SYDVKM. V lost 9 bases, J lost 2 bases, and 11 bases lay in between. CDR3 length equals 13 residues. CDR3 coding DNA: TGTGCCAGTACAGGGTGGGGCAATCAGCCCCAGCATTTT. Protein product: CASTGWGNQPQHF.

V usage is TRBV19 and J usage is TRBJ1-3, with D uncertain. CDR3 length: 14 amino acids. Germline CDR1 and CDR2: LNHDA and SQIVND (reference sequence). V shed 5 bases and J shed 0 bases, with 8 bases lying between them. CDR3 sequence reads: CASSPTVSGNTIYF. The CDR3 DNA is TGTGCCAGTAGTCCAACGGTCTCTGGAAACACCATATATTTT. Full variable domain (rest looked up from reference TRBV19 and TRBJ1-3): DGGITQSPKYLFRKEGQNVTLSCEQNLNHDAMYWYRQDPGQGLRLIYYSQIVNDFQKGDIAEGYSVSREKKESFPLTVTSAQKNPTAFYLCASSPTVSGNTIYFGEGSWLTVV.

The CDR3 nucleotides read TGTGCCACGAGGACAGGGGGAAGTGTCTATGGCTACACCTTC. Translated, it gives CATRTGGSVYGYTF. The rearrangement links TRBV28 to TRBJ1-2, with 10 nucleotides matching TRBD1. The CDR3 covers 14 residues. Germline V gives CDR1 MDHEN, CDR2 SYDVKM. Losses at the gene ends were 10 bases for V and 4 bases for J; bases not matched to a gene: 9.

The chain combines TRBV28 with TRBJ2-7; possible D gene TRBD1, 6 bases. Trimming shortened V by 7 bases and J by 1 base, and 14 bases separated the two germline ends. The CDR3 has 14 amino acids. Germline values: CDR1 MDHEN, CDR2 SYDVKM. This chain's CDR3 is CASTWAGVSYEQYF. The CDR3 DNA reads TGTGCCAGCACTTGGGCAGGGGTGTCCTACGAGCAGTACTTC.

V is TRBV19 and J is TRBJ1-6, with D unresolved. Germline CDR1 is LNHDA and CDR2 is SQIVND (reference sequence). CDR3 length equals 11 residues. The CDR3 spells CEKHPGSPLHF. CDR3 nucleotide sequence: TGTGAGAAGCACCCAGGTTCACCCCTCCACTTT.

This clone has just one count. The chain joins TRBV19 to TRBJ2-3; D possibly corresponds to TRBD2 (6 bases). This CDR3 is built from 12 residues. Trimming took off 5 bases at V and 5 bases at J, with 8 bases between the two ends. CDR1 is LNHDA and CDR2 is SQIVND in the germline V gene (reference sequence). The CDR3 sequence is CASSDGGDTQYF. In DNA form, the CDR3 reads TGTGCCAGTAGTGACGGGGGAGATACGCAGTATTTT.

This chain connects TRBV6-5 to TRBJ1-4; 8 bases align to TRBD1. CDR3 size: 16 residues. Trimming at V came to 2 bases and at J to 6 bases, leaving 8 bases not matched to a gene. Germline-derived CDR1 and CDR2 are MNHEY and SVGAGI. The CDR3 spells CASSYLLTGEDEKLFF. The CDR3 coding sequence is TGTGCCAGCAGTTACCTCCTGACAGGGGAAGATGAAAAACTGTTTTTT.

The J gene is TRBJ1-3, the V gene TRBV6-1; 8 nucleotides match TRBD1. The CDR3 is 16 amino acids. Trimming cost V 4 bases and J 0 bases; bases outside gene matches: 5. CDR1 and CDR2 from the germline V gene are MNHNS and SASEGT. The CDR3 DNA sequence: TGTGCCAGCAGTGGGGACAGGCGTTACTCTGGAAACACCATATATTTT. Translation: CASSGDRRYSGNTIYF.

There are a few counts of this clone. V is TRBV5-5 and J is TRBJ2-3, with 10 bases fitting TRBD2. This CDR3 comprises 20 residues. V shed 4 bases and J 2 bases; nucleotides not matched to a gene: 19. CDR1 and CDR2 from the germline V gene are SGHKS and YYEKEE (reference sequence). In nucleotides, the CDR3 is TGTGCCAGCAGCCGATTTAGCGAAAGACTACTAGCGGGGTCCACAGATACGCAGTATTTT. This translates into CASSRFSERLLAGSTDTQYF.

The chain couples TRBV9 to TRBJ2-7; 10 nucleotides match TRBD1. The CDR3 is 16 residues long. V lost 0 bases, J lost 2 bases, and 5 bases stayed unmatched. The germline V gene encodes CDR1 SGDLS and CDR2 YYNGEE. The CDR3 protein is CASSVGQGAPAYEQYF. CDR3 nucleotides: TGTGCCAGCAGCGTAGGACAGGGGGCGCCGGCCTACGAGCAGTACTTC.

Only one count was recorded for this clone. The chain links TRBV7-8 to TRBJ2-5; TRBD2 aligns across 14 bases. There are 16 residues in the CDR3. Per the germline V gene, CDR1 is SGHVS and CDR2 is FQNEAQ. Trimming at V came to 5 bases and at J to 5 bases, leaving 7 bases not matched to a gene. CDR3: CASSQTSGGAGETQYF. The CDR3 nucleotides read TGTGCCAGCAGCCAGACTAGCGGGGGGGCAGGGGAGACCCAGTACTTC.

The chain couples TRBV28 to TRBJ1-5; D may be TRBD1 (5 bases). Germline V gene lookup returns CDR1 MDHEN and CDR2 SYDVKM. The CDR3 loop spans 16 amino acids. V dropped 5 bases and J dropped 1 base, with 15 bases sitting between them. In DNA form, the CDR3 reads TGTGCCAGCAGTGCCCCGTCCCCAGGGAGCAATCAGCCCCAGCATTTT. Amino acids: CASSAPSPGSNQPQHF.

V is TRBV6-5 and J is TRBJ1-5, with 8 nucleotides matching TRBD1. The trim removed 2 bases at V and 6 bases at J, leaving 6 bases unmatched. The CDR3 totals 15 residues. Germline V gives CDR1 MNHEY, CDR2 SVGAGI. CDR3 in DNA: TGTGCCAGCAGTTACGACGGACAGGGCGTTCAGCCCCAGCATTTT. Amino acid sequence: CASSYDGQGVQPQHF.

The V gene is TRBV28, the J gene TRBJ2-2, with D unresolved. V lost 2 bases to trimming and J lost 2 bases, with 6 bases between them. CDR3 length: 14 amino acids. Germline V lookup: CDR1 MDHEN, CDR2 SYDVKM. Here the CDR3 reads CASSLERNTGELFF. For the CDR3, the DNA is TGTGCCAGCAGTTTAGAGCGAAACACCGGGGAGCTGTTTTTT.

This sequence joins TRBV27 and TRBJ2-1; 9 positions match TRBD2. Losses at the gene ends were 3 bases for V and 8 bases for J; bases not matched to a gene: 8. The CDR3 sequence is 15 residues long. Germline values: CDR1 MNHEY, CDR2 SMNVEV (reference sequence). The CDR3, as DNA: TGTGCCAGCAGTTTCGGCGGGAGGGCTTTTGATGAGCAGTTCTTC. It translates to CASSFGGRAFDEQFF.

The chain joins TRBV27 to TRBJ1-5; perhaps TRBD1 as D (5 bases). V was cut by 6 bases and J by 6 bases, with 15 bases left in between. The CDR3 totals 14 residues. CDR1 MNHEY and CDR2 SMNVEV come from the germline V gene (reference sequence). The DNA of the CDR3 is TGTGCCAGCAGACCCGTGGGGGGAGGTCAGCCCCAGCATTTT. It specifies CASRPVGGGQPQHF.

The V gene is TRBV18, the J gene TRBJ2-1; weak D call: TRBD2 (5 bases). The CDR3 spans 14 residues. In germline, CDR1 is KGHSH, CDR2 LQKENI. Trimming removed 6 bases at V and 0 bases at J, with 9 bases between. In DNA form, the CDR3 reads TGTGCCAGCTCGGCCCGGGGCTCCTACAATGAGCAGTTCTTC. This gives the protein CASSARGSYNEQFF. Full variable domain (outside the CDR3, taken from reference TRBV18 and TRBJ2-1): NAGVMQNPRHLVRRRGQEARLRCSPMKGHSHVYWYRQLPEEGLKFMVYLQKENIIDESGMPKERFSAEFPKEGPSILRIQQVVRGDSAAYFCASSARGSYNEQFFGPGTRLTVL.

This clone is a singleton in its sample. This chain links TRBV6-1 with TRBJ1-2; maybe TRBD1 (5 bases). In germline, CDR1 is MNHNS, CDR2 SASEGT. V dropped 0 bases and J dropped 4 bases, with 12 bases sitting between them. CDR3 size: 15 residues. For the CDR3, the DNA is TGTGCCAGCAGTGAAGCGCTTCGGGGGGTCTATGGCTACACCTTC. It specifies CASSEALRGVYGYTF.

This chain uses TRBV29-1 with TRBJ2-3, with D uncertain. CDR3 length equals 14 residues. CDR1 and CDR2 from the germline V gene are SQVTM and ANQGSEA. With 4 bases removed from V and 2 bases from J, the gap between germline ends came to 13 bases. CDR3 sequence reads: CSVVRESSTDTQYF. The CDR3 bases are TGCAGCGTTGTCCGCGAATCTTCCACAGATACGCAGTATTTT.

This clone was seen once. V and J are TRBV7-8 and TRBJ1-5; TRBD1 matches 7 bases. Germline V CDR1 and CDR2: SGHVS, FQNEAQ. The CDR3 has 17 residues. V lost 2 bases and J lost 8; bases outside the gene matches: 15. The DNA of the CDR3 is TGTGCCAGCAGCTTATCGGACAGGTCGGCGGCGATTAAGCCCCAGCATTTT. Protein sequence: CASSLSDRSAAIKPQHF.

The rearrangement uses TRBV5-4 and TRBJ2-3; TRBD2 matches 8 bases. Germline values: CDR1 SGHNT, CDR2 YYREEE (reference sequence). The trim removed 5 bases at V and 4 bases at J, leaving 9 bases unmatched. The CDR3 covers 15 residues. CDR3 in amino acids: CASSRSGSAPDTQYF. The CDR3 nucleotides read TGTGCCAGCAGTAGGAGCGGGAGTGCGCCAGATACGCAGTATTTT.

The CDR3: CSVDSIGGQYEQYF. The DNA for the CDR3 is TGCAGCGTTGATTCAATCGGGGGACAGTACGAGCAGTACTTC. This chain uses TRBV29-1 with TRBJ2-7; tentative D call: TRBD1 (7 bases). The CDR3 runs 14 residues. The V end was cut by 3 bases, the J end by 4 bases, with 16 bases between. Germline assignment: CDR1 SQVTM and CDR2 ANQGSEA.

The chain couples TRBV19 to TRBJ2-7, with 9 positions matching TRBD1. The V gene's germline CDR1 is LNHDA and CDR2 SQIVND (reference sequence). This CDR3 contains 15 residues. The V gene end was trimmed by 5 bases and the J gene end by 7 bases; junction bases not matched to a gene: 12. The CDR3 here is CASSPQGAVFREQYF. In DNA, the CDR3 is TGTGCCAGTAGTCCACAGGGGGCGGTTTTCCGAGAGCAGTACTTC.

The chain uses TRBV11-2 and TRBJ2-7; the D gene is possibly TRBD1 (6 bases). V lost 4 bases to trimming and J lost 5 bases, with 15 bases between them. In germline, CDR1 is SGHAT, CDR2 FQNNGV. CDR3 length equals 14 residues. CDR3 coding DNA: TGTGCCAGCAGCTCCCGGGACATTAGGGACGAGCAGTACTTC. Amino acids: CASSSRDIRDEQYF.

This chain links TRBV24-1 with TRBJ2-3; possibly TRBD1 for D (6 bases). The CDR3 loop spans 12 amino acids. Germline V gene lookup returns CDR1 KGHDR and CDR2 SFDVKD. Trimming removed 8 bases from V and 6 bases from J, with 11 bases in between. In DNA, the CDR3 is TGTGCCACCAAGGGGGTATCTGATACGCAGTATTTT. Protein product: CATKGVSDTQYF.